This T cell receptor (beta chain) was found in a study of OX40 agonist ivuxolimab in advanced cancers. Method: immunoSEQ multiplex PCR; TCRdb's copy keeps in-frame clones and lacks some. The data contain under 50,000 clones, roughly 88% of them singletons. This CDR3 contains 16 residues. Between the trimmed V and J ends, which lost 2 bases and 0 bases, there was a span of 14 bases. Germline CDR1 MDHEN, CDR2 SYDVKM. V gene TRBV28 combines with J gene TRBJ2-7; D not resolved. This specimen was CD4+ or CD8+ T cells sorted from blood, taken in a trial of the OX40 agonist ivuxolimab. The sequence derives from an adult with an advanced solid tumor such as melanoma, head and neck, liver or kidney cancer. In DNA form, the CDR3 reads TGTGCCAGCAGTTTACGTAGCTCCTCGAGCTCCTACGAGCAGTACTTC. It is translated as CASSLRSSSSSYEQYF.